The table lists the clone carrying this T cell receptor (beta chain) with a few counts. Using RNA transcripts as the source, TCR beta CDR3 regions were amplified. During a first-round RT-PCR of the TCR CDR3, the HTBI primer set was used. MiXCR, applied by TCRdb to the multiplex PCR reads, yields one record per CDR3 protein. The sample has some 770,000 distinct CDR3 sequences; 15% to 20% are singletons. Reasons for excluding patients were uncontrolled infection, other autoimmune disease, pregnancy or lactation. Clinical symptoms, serum thyroxine, TRAb, thyroid ultrasound and orbital computed tomography informed diagnoses. These data are taken from a study of T cells in Graves' hyperthyroidism and ophthalmopathy. The length of the CDR3 is 12 residues. The J segment lost 6 bases and the V segment lost 3 bases, leaving 4 bases of the junction unmatched. Germline V gene sequence: CDR1 SQVTM, CDR2 ANQGSEA.

Input material: blood. This rearrangement joins TRBV29-1 to TRBJ1-1; 7 nucleotides line up with TRBD1. The receptor was derived from a young man with Graves' hyperthyroidism. CDR3 residues: CSVDRQGSEAFF. The CDR3 region has the DNA TGCAGCGTTGATAGACAGGGATCTGAAGCTTTCTTT.